This T cell receptor (beta chain) was documented in a study of TET2 disruption in CD19-targeted CAR T cells (dated by TCRdb to 2016 to 2018). About the full investigation: The number of samples was determined by the original clinical trial design and by which samples were available, and no additional inclusion criteria were applied.

Inclusive of the bounding cysteine and phenylalanine, the CDR3 is 17 residues long. Shown are 42 bases from within the CDR3, in frame from base 1. CDR1 and CDR2 are drawn from the germline V gene: KGHSH, LQKENI. Taken with the paper, the label for treatment or condition translates to: autologous CTL019 cells: CD19 CAR with 4-1BB and CD3 zeta domains. TCR zeta and 4-1BB costimulatory signaling domains were built into the CD19 CAR. Leukapheresis was used to collect T cells from peripheral blood for manufacturing CTL019. The DNeasy Blood and Tissue Kit was used to extract genomic DNA from pre-infusion T cells, peripheral blood, or sorted post-infusion T cells. Findings and caveats that apply to the study as a whole: Conclusions about the patient's CAR T cells rested on extensive analysis of a single subject.

Comment on this clone: Its antigen specificity is not known. The CDR3 goes on 3 residues after the read ends, and that part is filled in from the germline J gene.

The immunoSEQ assay was used for deep sequencing of the TCR beta chain. Processing in the source paper ran as follows. Only productive TCR beta rearrangements were used to calculate clonotype frequencies. In its TCRdb copy, this immuneACCESS table keeps in-frame sequences only and misses some clones. Where compared with another copy, unresolved V genes explain less than half of these, and the others have no known cause. V and J calls and clone size follow that table, whereas D and trimming were derived from the DNA. In this sample's table one finds more than 25,000 clones. In total, the top ten clones hold about 2% of the sample.

The source material was CD8- CAR+ T cells sorted from cultured blood T cells, sampled for CD19 CAR T cell therapy. This specimen's cell subset or site label, interpreted: CD8-negative CAR-positive T cells from the infusion product. The chain is encoded by TRBV18 joined to TRBJ1-1; tentative D gene TRBD1, with 6 bases matching. This clonotype was sampled from a man aged 70 or older with chronic lymphocytic leukemia. The CDR3 loop reads CASSPQVGRGESDTAFF. The sequenced CDR3 bases are TGTGCCAGCTCACCACAGGTCGGCAGGGGAGAGTCGGATACG.